This T cell receptor (beta chain) was retrieved from a study of blood T cell repertoires in COVID-19 (dated by TCRdb to 2020 to 2022). A note on the overall study: Samples from collaborators originated in the United States, Italy and Spain and spanned both the acute and convalescent phases of COVID-19. Where available, HLA class I and class II types were taken from metadata supplied by the sample provider and were not determined by assay-based typing. Samples were obtained from the ongoing ImmuneRACE study (first 160 participants) and from some 1,300 subjects provided by 6 global collaborators. Sample metadata almost always included a de-identified subject ID, COVID-19 status, age in years and sex. The prospective study material was composed of cDNA or gDNA derived from T cells, B-cell-depleted T cells, or PBMCs. The repertoires were released in a freely available public database intended as a resource for research on the immune response to SARS-CoV-2. The dataset comprised deeply sampled blood TCRbeta repertoires from subjects exposed to, actively infected with, or recovered from COVID-19.

TCRbeta CDR3 regions were amplified from genomic DNA using the immunoSEQ Assay, a bias-controlled multiplex PCR. The study's own analysis went as follows. Within the assay, amplification of reference gene primers was used to estimate how many nucleated cells each sample contained. Sequence reads were collapsed and filtered to measure the absolute abundance of every unique TCRbeta CDR3 rearrangement. For each sample, productive Simpson clonality was calculated as the square root of Simpson's diversity index across productive rearrangements. Entries here come from immuneACCESS through TCRdb and include only in-frame sequences with V and J called. Some clones fail to appear in such tables; in the studies checked, an unresolved V gene covers under half of the shortfall, and the cause of the remainder is unknown. D and trimming come from the DNA, and the V and J calls and clone size come from that table. The table for this sample lists approximately 290,000 clones; approximately 85% of them were counted only once. The ten biggest clones cover roughly 0.94% of the sample.

CDR3 length: 13 amino acids, cysteine to phenylalanine. Of all the DNA, just the CDR3 is kept, 39 bases in frame from base 1. General study outcomes and caveats: How much clinical and demographic metadata was included differed by source and by participant, and the metadata was provided uncurated.

In Seattle, one collaborating source enrolled patients while the infection was active and tracked those patients longitudinally over the course of disease. Each collaborating institution followed its own protocols to collect whole blood in K2EDTA tubes. For TCRbeta analysis, collaborator samples were shipped as frozen whole blood, as isolated PBMCs, or as DNA extracted from either sample type. To note about this clone: Its antigen is unknown. Base-call qualities are not available, and no considerably larger clone is one nucleotide away.

Sequencing used peripheral blood. This sequence originates from a human donor with COVID-19, enrolled during active disease. The donor label of this sample is uncertain. This chain joins TRBV12-2 to TRBJ1-2; the table gives TRBD1 as D, unverified against the DNA. TRBV12-2 is classified as a pseudogene. Here is the DNA: TGTGCAAGTCGCCTGGCAGGGGCGGGTGGCTACACCTTC. Its protein is CASRLAGAGGYTF.